This T cell receptor beta chain stems from a study of blood T cell repertoires in COVID-19. For the study at large: COVID-19 samples from acute and convalescent phases originated in the United States, Italy and Spain. Sources were T cells, B-cell-depleted T cells, or PBMCs; the material itself was cDNA or gDNA.

Authors' data handling: Using reference gene primer amplification, nucleated cell counts were estimated. Method: immunoSEQ multiplex PCR; TCRdb's copy keeps in-frame clones and lacks some. The DNA was the basis for D and trimming; V, J and clone size are from that table. Of 40,000 to 50,000 clones in the sample, roughly nine tenths were seen once. The CDR3 consists of 14 residues. V gave up 4 bases and J gave up 13 bases; unmatched junction bases: 16. Per germline, CDR1 MNHEY and CDR2 SMNVEV (reference sequence). Sequencing was carried out using peripheral blood. The TCR sequence derives from a man between 40 and 49 years old with active COVID-19. This chain joins TRBV27 and TRBJ2-7, with 7 nucleotides matching TRBD2. This CDR3 reads CASSYGTSGGSQYF. The CDR3 DNA is TGTGCCAGCAGTTATGGGACGTCGGGCGGGAGTCAATACTTC.